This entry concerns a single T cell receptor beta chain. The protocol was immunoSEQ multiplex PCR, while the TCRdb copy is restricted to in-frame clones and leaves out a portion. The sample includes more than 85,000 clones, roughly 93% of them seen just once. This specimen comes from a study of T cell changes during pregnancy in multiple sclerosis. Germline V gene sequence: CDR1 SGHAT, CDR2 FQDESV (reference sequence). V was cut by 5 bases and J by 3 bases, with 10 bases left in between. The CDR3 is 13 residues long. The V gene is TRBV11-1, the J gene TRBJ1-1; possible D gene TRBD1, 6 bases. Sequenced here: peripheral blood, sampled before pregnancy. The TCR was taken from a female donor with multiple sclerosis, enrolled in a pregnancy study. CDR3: CASSIRGYTEAFF. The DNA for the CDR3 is TGTGCCAGCAGCATAAGGGGGTACACTGAAGCTTTCTTT.